The source of this T cell receptor beta chain is a study of T cell responses to AZD1222 COVID-19 vaccine (dated by TCRdb to about 2021). A note on the overall study: A total of under 250 trial participants underwent TCR sequencing, of whom 200 to 220 had received two doses of AZD1222 and roughly 26 had received two doses of the MenACWY control vaccine. Trial participants were enrolled into age subgroups of 18-55, 56-69 and 70-plus years, which contained roughly 150, 30 and 60 TCR-sequenced participants, respectively.

Notes on this clone: This receptor's antigen is unknown. Base-call qualities are not available, and no considerably larger clone is one nucleotide away.

Broad study findings and their caveats: Most participants were white British and females outnumbered males, and the authors suggested that clonal diversity may have been underestimated. Conclusions about previously exposed vaccinees were limited because only six or seven AZD1222 recipients were SARS-CoV-2 seropositive at baseline. Spike-specific TCR breadth and depth rose significantly after two AZD1222 doses compared with day 0 and with MenACWY recipients. The 56-69-year group was small, and its depth increase did not reach significance, likely because of low power. Because no samples from the day 14 peak response were available, repertoires could be characterized only after the peak T cell response. The whole spike protein was spanned by vaccine-associated CD4 TCRs, and dominant responses were seen in regions 160-218 and 743-854. Nearly half of unique spike-specific TCRs reportedly recognized epitopes outside regions mutated in the B.1.351 and B.1.1.7 variants.

Explained via the paper, the time point label denotes: about 28 days (+/-7) after the second vaccine dose. AZD1222 recipients given second doses at about 4 weeks or at about 12 weeks were pooled, since spike-specific TCR depth and breadth were not found to differ between the two schedules. Samples from vaccinated people were obtained from the UK trials COV001 and COV002, which included a single-blind randomized controlled phase 2/3 trial of AZD1222 (ChAdOx1 nCoV-19) in healthy adults. For TCRbeta chain sequencing, PBMC samples were collected from trial participants at day 0 and at day 28 after the second dose. The germline V gene gives CDR1 as SGHVS and CDR2 as FNYEAQ. V is shortened by 5 bases, J by 4 bases, and the region joining them spans 26 bases. The CDR3 runs 18 residues from the cysteine to the phenylalanine. This entry keeps only the CDR3 DNA: 54 bases, framed from base 1. The CDR3 regions of human TCRbeta chains were analyzed by immunosequencing. The paper's processing steps were these. TCRs in the repertoires were matched against a reference library of SARS-CoV-2-specific TCRs that had been generated with the MIRA antigen-specificity platform. Breadth was defined as the fraction of unique TCRs that were SARS-CoV-2-associated, and depth was defined as the fraction of total T cells that were SARS-CoV-2-associated. Using the MIRA data, each spike-specific TCR was assigned both to the spike region to which the TCR was reactive and to a CD4 or CD8 class. Log10-transformed breadth and depth values were compared by one-way ANOVA with Sidak's multiple comparisons tests. In its TCRdb copy, this immuneACCESS table keeps in-frame sequences only and misses some clones. Where compared with another copy, unresolved V genes explain less than half of these, and the others have no known cause. That table is the source of V, J and clone size, and D and trimming were worked out from the DNA. The sample records approximately 130,000 clones, around 90% of which are singletons. The top ten constitute roughly 5.2% of the sample.

The clonotype comes from an adult who received the AZD1222 COVID-19 vaccine. The sequence links TRBV7-6 to TRBJ1-2; the D region possibly corresponds to TRBD1 (5 bases align). Sequencing was performed on peripheral blood, taken 28 days after the second AZD1222 dose. CDR3 protein: CASSPDHRGDYNRYGYTF. The DNA sequence is as follows: TGTGCCAGCAGCCCCGACCATCGAGGGGATTATAATCGCTATGGCTACACCTTC.